These 5 T cell receptor beta chains were all obtained from the same sample, sequenced in a study of blood T cells in healthy people across ages. A sample-barcoded 5' primer and a J-beta primer mix were used in a second PCR of roughly 6 to 12 cycles. A single record per CDR3 protein comes from TCRdb applying MiXCR to the 5' RACE reads. In the table there are around 1,600,000 distinct CDR3 sequences, approximately 43% of which are singletons. The sequenced sample was blood. The receptors were gathered from a woman younger than 35 in good health.

This clonotype was seen ten or more times. The chain joins TRBV14 to TRBJ1-2; D call uncertain. Trimming pared 0 bases from V and 8 bases from J, leaving 7 bases between. CDR1 and CDR2 (germline): SGHDN, FVKESK. The CDR3 covers 12 residues. CDR3 in amino acids: CASSQDQRGYTF. The CDR3 nucleotides read TGTGCCAGCAGCCAAGATCAAAGAGGCTACACCTTC.

The rearrangement uses TRBV3-1 and TRBJ2-1; D is unresolved. V dropped 0 bases and J dropped 10 bases, with 13 bases sitting between them. This CDR3 has 14 residues. In germline, CDR1 is LGHDT, CDR2 YNNKEL (reference sequence). Written as DNA, the CDR3 is TGTGCCAGCAGCCAAGATATGGTCACCTACGAGCAGTTCTTC. Protein sequence: CASSQDMVTYEQFF.

This clonotype was observed a few times. The rearrangement links TRBV28 to TRBJ2-1, with unresolved D. V was cut by 5 bases and J by 5 bases, with 10 bases left in between. Germline-derived CDR1 and CDR2 are MDHEN and SYDVKM. CDR3 size: 13 residues. CDR3 amino acids: CASSRGRNNEQFF. The CDR3 nucleotides are TGTGCCAGCAGTCGCGGACGTAACAATGAGCAGTTCTTC.

Only one count was recorded for this clonotype. The chain recombines TRBV3-1 with TRBJ2-1, with D possibly TRBD2 on 5 matching bases. The germline V gene has CDR1 LGHDT and CDR2 YNNKEL (reference sequence). Trimming took off 4 bases at V and 6 bases at J, with 16 bases between the two ends. CDR3 length: 15 residues. DNA of the CDR3: TGTGCCAGCAGCCTTTCGGCGGGTGGCTGCAATGAGCAGTTCTTC. It encodes CASSLSAGGCNEQFF.

The chain recombines TRBV20-1 with TRBJ1-2, with TRBD1 matching over 7 bases. This CDR3 comprises 11 residues. V shed 6 bases and J 8 bases; nucleotides not matched to a gene: 6. Germline assignment: CDR1 DFQATT and CDR2 SNEGSKA (reference sequence). CDR3 amino acids: CSAKEGAGYTF. In DNA form, the CDR3 reads TGCAGTGCCAAGGAGGGGGCCGGCTACACCTTC.